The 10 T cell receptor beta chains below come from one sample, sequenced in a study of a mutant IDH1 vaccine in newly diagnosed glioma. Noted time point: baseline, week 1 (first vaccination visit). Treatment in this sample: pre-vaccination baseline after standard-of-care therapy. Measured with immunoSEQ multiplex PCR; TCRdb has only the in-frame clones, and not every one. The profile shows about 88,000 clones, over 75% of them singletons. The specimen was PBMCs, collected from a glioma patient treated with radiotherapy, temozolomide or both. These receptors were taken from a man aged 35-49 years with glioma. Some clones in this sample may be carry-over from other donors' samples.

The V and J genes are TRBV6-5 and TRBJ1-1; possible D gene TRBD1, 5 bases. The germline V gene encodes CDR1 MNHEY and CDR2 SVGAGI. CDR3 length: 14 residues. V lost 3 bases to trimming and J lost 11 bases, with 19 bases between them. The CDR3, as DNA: TGTGCCAGCAGTTATTCGTCGGGGGAAGATCGCGCTTTCTTT. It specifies CASSYSSGEDRAFF.

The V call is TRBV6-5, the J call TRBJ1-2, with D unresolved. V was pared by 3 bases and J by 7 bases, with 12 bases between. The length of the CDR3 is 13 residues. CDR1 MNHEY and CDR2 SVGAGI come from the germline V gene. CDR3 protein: CASSYLQWGGYTF. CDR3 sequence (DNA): TGTGCCAGCAGTTATTTACAGTGGGGTGGCTACACCTTC.

CDR3 sequence reads: CASSPGTIEAFF. DNA of the CDR3: TGTGCCAGCAGCCCAGGGACAATTGAAGCTTTCTTT. V usage is TRBV6-1 and J usage is TRBJ1-1; D possibly corresponds to TRBD1 (6 bases). The CDR3 consists of 12 residues. Germline V lookup: CDR1 MNHNS, CDR2 SASEGT. Trimming stripped 6 bases from V and 7 bases from J, with 12 bases between.

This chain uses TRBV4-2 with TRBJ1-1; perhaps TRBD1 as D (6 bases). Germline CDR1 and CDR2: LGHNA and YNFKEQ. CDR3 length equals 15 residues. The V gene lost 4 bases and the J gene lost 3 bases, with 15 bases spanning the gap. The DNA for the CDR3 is TGTGCCAGCAGCCTAGGGGGAGAAGGGGACACTGAAGCTTTCTTT. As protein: CASSLGGEGDTEAFF.

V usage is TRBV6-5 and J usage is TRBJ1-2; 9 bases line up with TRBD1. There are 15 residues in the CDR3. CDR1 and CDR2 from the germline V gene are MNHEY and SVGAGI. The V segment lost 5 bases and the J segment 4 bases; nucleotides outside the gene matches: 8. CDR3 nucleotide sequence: TGTGCCAGCAGTAACGACAGGGGGAGCCTCTATGGCTACACCTTC. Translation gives CASSNDRGSLYGYTF.

The CDR3 reads CASSHLPGLAKNIQYF. CDR3 nucleotide sequence: TGCGCCAGCAGCCACCTTCCTGGACTAGCCAAAAACATTCAGTACTTC. The gene calls are TRBV4-1 and TRBJ2-4, with D tentatively TRBD2 (5 bases). There are 16 residues in the CDR3. V dropped 3 bases and J dropped 0 bases, with 12 bases sitting between them. Germline CDR1 and CDR2: MGHRA and YSYEKL.

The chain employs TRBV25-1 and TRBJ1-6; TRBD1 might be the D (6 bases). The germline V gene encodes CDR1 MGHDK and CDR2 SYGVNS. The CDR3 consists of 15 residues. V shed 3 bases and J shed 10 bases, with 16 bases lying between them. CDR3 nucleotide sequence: TGTGCCAGCAGTGACAGGGCCAGGGGTAGGTCACCCCTCCACTTT. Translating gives CASSDRARGRSPLHF.

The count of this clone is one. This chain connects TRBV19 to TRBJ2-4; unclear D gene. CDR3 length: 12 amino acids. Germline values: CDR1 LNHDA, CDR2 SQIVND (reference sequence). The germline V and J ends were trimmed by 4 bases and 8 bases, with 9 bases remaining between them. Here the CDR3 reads CASSTRLDIQYF. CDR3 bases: TGTGCCAGTAGTACTAGATTGGACATTCAGTACTTC. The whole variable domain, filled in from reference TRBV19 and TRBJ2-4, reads DGGITQSPKYLFRKEGQNVTLSCEQNLNHDAMYWYRQDPGQGLRLIYYSQIVNDFQKGDIAEGYSVSREKKESFPLTVTSAQKNPTAFYLCASSTRLDIQYFGAGTRLSVL.

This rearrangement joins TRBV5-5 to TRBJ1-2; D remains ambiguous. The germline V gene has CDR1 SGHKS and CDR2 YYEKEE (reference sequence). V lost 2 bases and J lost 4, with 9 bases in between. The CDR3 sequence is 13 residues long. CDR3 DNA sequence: TGTGCCAGCAGCTTTGGGCAGAGCTATGGCTACACCTTC. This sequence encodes CASSFGQSYGYTF. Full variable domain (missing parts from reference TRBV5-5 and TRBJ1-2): DAGVTQSPTHLIKTRGQQVTLRCSPISGHKSVSWYQQVLGQGPQFIFQYYEKEERGRGNFPDRFSARQFPNYSSELNVNALLLGDSALYLCASSFGQSYGYTFGSGTRLTVV.

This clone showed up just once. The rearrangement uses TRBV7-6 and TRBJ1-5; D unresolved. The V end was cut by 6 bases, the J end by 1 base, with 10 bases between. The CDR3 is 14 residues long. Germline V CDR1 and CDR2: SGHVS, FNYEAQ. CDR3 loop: CASSPLGSNQPQHF. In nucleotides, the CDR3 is TGTGCCAGCAGTCCGCTGGGGAGCAATCAGCCCCAGCATTTT.